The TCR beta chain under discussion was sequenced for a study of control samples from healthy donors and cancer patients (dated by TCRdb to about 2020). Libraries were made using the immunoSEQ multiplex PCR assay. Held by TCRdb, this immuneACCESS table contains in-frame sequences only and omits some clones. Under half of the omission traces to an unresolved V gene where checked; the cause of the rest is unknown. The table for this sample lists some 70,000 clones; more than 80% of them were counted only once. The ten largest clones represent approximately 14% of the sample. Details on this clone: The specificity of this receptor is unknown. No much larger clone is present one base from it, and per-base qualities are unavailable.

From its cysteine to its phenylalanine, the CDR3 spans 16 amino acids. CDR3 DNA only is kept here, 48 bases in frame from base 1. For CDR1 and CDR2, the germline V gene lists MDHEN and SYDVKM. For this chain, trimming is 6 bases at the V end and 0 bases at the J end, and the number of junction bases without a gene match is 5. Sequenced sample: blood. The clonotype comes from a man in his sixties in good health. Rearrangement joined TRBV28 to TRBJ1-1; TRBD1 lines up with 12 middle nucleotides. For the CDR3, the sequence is CASRPGQGAMNTEAFF. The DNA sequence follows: TGTGCCAGCAGACCGGGACAGGGGGCCATGAACACTGAAGCTTTCTTT.